Listed below are T cell receptor beta chains from one sample, sequenced in a study of cytomegalovirus exposure and HLA in healthy donors. Sequencing used immunoSEQ multiplex PCR; TCRdb keeps in-frame clones, though not all of them. The table has 50,000 to 65,000 clones, 70% to 75% seen once. Sequences were obtained from PBMCs. These receptors were collected from a woman younger than 45 in good health and CMV-seronegative. Both conserved end residues are part of each CDR3. The D gene is left open where the match is weak. The listing skips clone size in some rows; elsewhere it reads once, few, many or a size class.

V | D | size | CDR3
TRBV5-5 | TRBD2 | . | CASSLMTSGRRDTQYF
TRBV28 | TRBD1 | . | CASSTTGDYEQYF
TRBV25-1 | TRBD2 | medium-sized | CASSDVSGRPTYEQYF
TRBV5-1 | TRBD2 | . | CASSLGLAEITDTQYF
TRBV11-2 | . | . | CASSLFEGGELFF
TRBV30 | . | . | CATLAKVAPYEQYF
TRBV28 | . | few | CASSLSTGELFF
TRBV7-9 | . | . | CASSLHSGGYTF
TRBV6-5 | . | . | CASSYGTGSGNTIYF
TRBV5-1 | TRBD2 | . | CATNLAGATGELFF
TRBV29-1 | . | . | CSSWVPGDEQFF
TRBV19 | . | . | CASSMMAAGAETQYF
TRBV6-1 | . | . | CASSGGGWTEAFF
TRBV23-1 | . | . | CASSPIPPRDYGYTF
TRBV5-4 | TRBD1 | . | CASSLAGTRGWNTEAFF
TRBV19 | TRBD1 | . | CASSIPRGLGETQYF
TRBV5-5 | TRBD2 | . | CASSFIAGITDTQYF
TRBV4-1 | . | . | CASSQDSADLGKNIQYF
TRBV5-1 | . | . | CASSLGLAENTEAFF
TRBV7-7 | TRBD2 | . | CASSSGTSGSGNEQFF
TRBV11-2 | TRBD2 | . | CASSDPSGRADTQYF
TRBV11-2 | TRBD1 | . | CASSSVGTGPPYEQYF
TRBV18 | TRBD2 | . | CASSRGLADTYEQYF
TRBV5-8 | . | few | CASSLIAAEYEQYF
TRBV7-2 | . | . | CASSLAGTYSNQPQHF
TRBV5-4 | . | . | CASSLQGLNEKLFF
TRBV25-1 | TRBD1 | . | CASSEPSRGTDTQYF
TRBV5-6 | . | . | CASSAGQNYEQYF
TRBV15 | . | once | CATSRDILALYNEQFF
TRBV5-4 | TRBD1 | . | CASSSTGTGGSEAFF
TRBV4-1 | . | few | CASSQDMREAYYGYTF
TRBV7-9 | TRBD1 | . | CSSSLPGGNYGYTF
TRBV7-5 | . | . | CARSSGQAKLPTYNEQFF
TRBV28 | TRBD1 | . | CASSPGQPGSQPQHF
TRBV7-9 | . | . | CASSQGGQETQYF
TRBV10-2 | . | . | CASSESGGQPQHF
TRBV19 | TRBD1 | . | CASSRGGIYGYTF
TRBV7-3 | TRBD2 | . | CASSPLAENEQFF
TRBV7-9 | . | . | CASSAGWSNQPQHF
TRBV7-9 | TRBD1 | . | CASSPGQGMNTEAFF
TRBV18 | . | . | CASSRLRADTQYF
TRBV5-4 | TRBD2 | . | CASSRTSGRAGRELFF
TRBV5-1 | . | . | CASSLGQEQTSLPGTGELFF
TRBV11-2 | TRBD2 | . | CASSPIGTSGYNEQFF
TRBV2 | TRBD1 | . | CASSEVTGGDRDYGYTF
TRBV27 | . | . | CASSETYNEQFF
TRBV9 | TRBD2 | few | CASSVSNGRTDTQYF
TRBV5-1 | TRBD1 | . | CASSRGGTGDSYNEQFF
TRBV7-9 | . | . | CASSLSGALVEKLFF
TRBV9 | TRBD2 | . | CASSARLALYNEQFF
TRBV7-9 | TRBD1 | . | CASSLGDRAGANVLTF
TRBV2 | TRBD2 | . | CASSEGASGRAYNEQFF
TRBV5-6 | . | . | CASSPLRRFYEQYF